This T cell receptor (beta chain) comes out of a study of beta chain features in type 1 diabetes. Study-level results: All four CD4+ subsets of Type 1 diabetes patients contained TCRB CDR3s that were moderately but significantly shorter.

Since all of the isolated RNA was reverse transcribed, expressed TCRB transcripts were what got sequenced. Using immunoSEQ multiplex PCR, the repertoire was profiled, and TCRdb retains in-frame clones only, with some absent. The sample carries about 240,000 clones, about 15% recorded once. In its sample, this clone was seen a few times. Antigen: not known. Trimming cost V 8 bases and J 5 bases, with 18 bases left between them. The CDR3 runs 13 residues. Germline values: CDR1 GTSNPN, CDR2 SVGIG (reference sequence). This TCR was recovered from a man aged 25-45 years with type 1 diabetes. Sequencing was done on a sample of naive CD4+ T cells from blood. The chain employs TRBV30 and TRBJ2-5; maybe TRBD2 (6 bases). CDR3 residues: CAGEKGGGETQYF. CDR3 nucleotides: TGTGCCGGTGAAAAGGGCGGAGGGGAGACCCAGTACTTC.